A single TCR beta chain is shown here with its context. The CDR3 runs to 16 residues. Germline CDR1 reads SGDLS; CDR2 reads YYNGEE. Germline trimming cut 3 bases from V and 2 bases from J; bases unmatched to any gene: 10. Using immunoSEQ multiplex PCR, the repertoire was profiled, and TCRdb retains in-frame clones only, with some absent. The sample holds roughly 390,000 clones, 85% seen once. These data originate in a study of blood T cell repertoires in COVID-19. Overall study: Italy, Spain and the United States were the sources of the convalescent and acute COVID-19 samples.

The chain employs TRBV9 and TRBJ1-2; 7 bases are a match to TRBD1. The clonotype originates from a woman between 18 and 29 years old with acute or convalescent COVID-19. Material: peripheral blood. The CDR3: CASSATDRKFNYGYTF. CDR3 in DNA: TGTGCCAGCAGCGCCACGGACAGGAAATTCAACTATGGCTACACCTTC. Using reference TRBV9 and TRBJ1-2 for the parts outside the CDR3, the full variable domain is DSGVTQTPKHLITATGQRVTLRCSPRSGDLSVYWYQQSLDQGLQFLIQYYNGEERAKGNILERFSAQQFPDLHSELNLSSLELGDSALYFCASSATDRKFNYGYTFGSGTRLTVV.